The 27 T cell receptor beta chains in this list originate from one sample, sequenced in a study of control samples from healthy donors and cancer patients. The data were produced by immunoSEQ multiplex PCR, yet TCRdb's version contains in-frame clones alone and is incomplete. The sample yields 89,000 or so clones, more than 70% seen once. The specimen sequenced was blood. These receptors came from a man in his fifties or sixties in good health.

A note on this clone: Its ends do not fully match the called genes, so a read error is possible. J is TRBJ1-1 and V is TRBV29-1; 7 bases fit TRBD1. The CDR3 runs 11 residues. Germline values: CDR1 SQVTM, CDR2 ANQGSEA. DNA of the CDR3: TGCAGCGTTGAAGATCTTCCTCGGGACAGCTTT. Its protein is CSVEDLPRDSF.

CDR3 nucleotides: TGTGCCAGCAGTCCCCGGCCGTCGACCTGGGGAATGAACACTGAAGCTTTCTTT. It translates to CASSPRPSTWGMNTEAFF. This chain joins TRBV27 and TRBJ1-1; D gene uncertain. Trimming stripped 5 bases from V and 0 bases from J, with 22 bases between. Germline CDR1 is MNHEY and CDR2 is SMNVEV (reference sequence). This CDR3 has 18 residues.

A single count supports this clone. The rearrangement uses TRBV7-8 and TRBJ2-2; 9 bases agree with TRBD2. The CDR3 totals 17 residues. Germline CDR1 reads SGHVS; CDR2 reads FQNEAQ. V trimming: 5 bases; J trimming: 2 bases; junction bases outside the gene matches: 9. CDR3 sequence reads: CASSRLQTSGNTGELFF. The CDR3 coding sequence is TGTGCCAGCAGCCGTCTACAGACTAGCGGCAACACCGGGGAGCTGTTTTTT.

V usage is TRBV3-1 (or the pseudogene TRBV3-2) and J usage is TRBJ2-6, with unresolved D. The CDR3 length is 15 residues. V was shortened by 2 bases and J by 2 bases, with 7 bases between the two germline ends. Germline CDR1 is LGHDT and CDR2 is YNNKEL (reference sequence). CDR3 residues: CASSQPGTGANVLTF. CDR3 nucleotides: TGTGCCAGCAGCCAACCTGGGACTGGGGCCAACGTCCTGACTTTC.

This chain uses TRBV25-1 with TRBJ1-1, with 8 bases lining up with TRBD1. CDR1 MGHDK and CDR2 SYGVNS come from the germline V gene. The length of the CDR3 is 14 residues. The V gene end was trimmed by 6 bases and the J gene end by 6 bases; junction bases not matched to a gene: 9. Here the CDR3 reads CASSRQGFLSEAFF. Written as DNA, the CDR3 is TGTGCCAGCAGCAGACAGGGGTTCTTATCTGAAGCTTTCTTT.

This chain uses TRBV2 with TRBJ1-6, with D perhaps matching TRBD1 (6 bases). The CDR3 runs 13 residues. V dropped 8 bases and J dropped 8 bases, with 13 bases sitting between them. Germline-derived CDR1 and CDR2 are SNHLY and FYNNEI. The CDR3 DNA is TGTGCCAGCTATAGGGGGTCCCATTCACCCCTCCACTTT. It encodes CASYRGSHSPLHF.

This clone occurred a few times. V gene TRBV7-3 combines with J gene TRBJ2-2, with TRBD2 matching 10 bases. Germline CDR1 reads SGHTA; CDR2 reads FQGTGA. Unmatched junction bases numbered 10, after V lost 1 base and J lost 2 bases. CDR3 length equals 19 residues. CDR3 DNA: TGTGCCAGCAGCTTAAAGAAGTCTAGCGGGAGTATCAACACCGGGGAGCTGTTTTTT. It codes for CASSLKKSSGSINTGELFF.

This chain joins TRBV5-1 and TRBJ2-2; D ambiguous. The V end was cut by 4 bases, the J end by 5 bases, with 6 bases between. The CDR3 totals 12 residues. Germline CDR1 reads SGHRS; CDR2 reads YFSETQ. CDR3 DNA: TGCGCCAGCAGCAACTTAACCGGGGAGCTGTTTTTT. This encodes CASSNLTGELFF.

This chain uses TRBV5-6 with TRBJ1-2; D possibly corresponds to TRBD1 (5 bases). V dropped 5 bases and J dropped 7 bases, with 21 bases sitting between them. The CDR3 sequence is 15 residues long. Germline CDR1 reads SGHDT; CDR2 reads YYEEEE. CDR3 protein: CASSIGMKGTFGYTF. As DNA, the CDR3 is TGTGCCAGCAGTATTGGTATGAAGGGGACTTTTGGCTACACCTTC.

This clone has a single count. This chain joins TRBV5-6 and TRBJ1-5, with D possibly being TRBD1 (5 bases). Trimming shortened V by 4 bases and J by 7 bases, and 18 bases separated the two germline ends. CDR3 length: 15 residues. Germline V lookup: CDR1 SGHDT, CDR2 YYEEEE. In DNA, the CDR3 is TGTGCCAGCAGCGCCTGGGGGGGATTAAGACAGCCCCAGCATTTT. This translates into CASSAWGGLRQPQHF.

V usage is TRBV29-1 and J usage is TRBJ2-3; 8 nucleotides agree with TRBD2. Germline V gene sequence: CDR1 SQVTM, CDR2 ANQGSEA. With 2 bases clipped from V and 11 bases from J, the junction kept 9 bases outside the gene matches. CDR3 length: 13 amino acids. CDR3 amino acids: CSVESGPRGGQYF. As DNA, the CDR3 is TGCAGCGTTGAAAGTGGGCCACGGGGGGGGCAGTATTTT.

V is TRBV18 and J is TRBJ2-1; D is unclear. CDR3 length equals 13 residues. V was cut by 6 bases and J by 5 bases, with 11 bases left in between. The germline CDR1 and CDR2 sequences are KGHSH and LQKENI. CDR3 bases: TGTGCCAGCTCCAAGAGCCGTAACAATGAGCAGTTCTTC. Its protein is CASSKSRNNEQFF.

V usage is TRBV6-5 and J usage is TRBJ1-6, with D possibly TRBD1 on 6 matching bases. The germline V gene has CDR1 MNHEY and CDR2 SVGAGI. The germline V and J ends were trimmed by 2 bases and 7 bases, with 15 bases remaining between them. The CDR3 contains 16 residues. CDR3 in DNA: TGTGCCAGCAGTTACACTCTGGACAGCGAAAATTCACCCCTCCACTTT. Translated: CASSYTLDSENSPLHF.

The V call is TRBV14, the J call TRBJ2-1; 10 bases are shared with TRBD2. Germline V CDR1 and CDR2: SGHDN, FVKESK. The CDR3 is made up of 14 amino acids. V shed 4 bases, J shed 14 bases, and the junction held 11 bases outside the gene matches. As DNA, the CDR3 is TGTGCCAGCAGCCGCTTAGCGGGAGGAGGTTCGGAGTTCTTC. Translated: CASSRLAGGGSEFF.

CDR3 protein: CASNRDRGNIQYF. DNA of the CDR3: TGTGCCAGCAACCGGGACAGGGGGAACATTCAGTACTTC. The chain is built from TRBV28 and TRBJ2-4, with TRBD1 matching over 11 bases. Germline assignment: CDR1 MDHEN and CDR2 SYDVKM. After removal of 7 bases from V and 7 bases from J, the junction contained 3 bases not matched to a gene. The CDR3 contains 13 residues.

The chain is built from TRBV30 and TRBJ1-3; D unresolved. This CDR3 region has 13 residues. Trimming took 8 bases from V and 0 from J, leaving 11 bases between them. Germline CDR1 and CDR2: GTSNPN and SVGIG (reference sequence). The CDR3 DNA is TGTGCCCAGAAGGCCTCCTCTGGAAACACCATATATTTT. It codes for CAQKASSGNTIYF.

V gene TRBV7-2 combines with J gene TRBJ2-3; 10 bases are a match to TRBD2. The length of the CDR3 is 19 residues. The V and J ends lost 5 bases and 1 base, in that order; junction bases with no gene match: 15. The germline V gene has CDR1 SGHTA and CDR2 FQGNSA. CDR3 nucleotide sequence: TGTGCCAGCAGCGCCACAGCTCTAGCGGGAGTCATTCGCACAGATACGCAGTATTTT. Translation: CASSATALAGVIRTDTQYF.

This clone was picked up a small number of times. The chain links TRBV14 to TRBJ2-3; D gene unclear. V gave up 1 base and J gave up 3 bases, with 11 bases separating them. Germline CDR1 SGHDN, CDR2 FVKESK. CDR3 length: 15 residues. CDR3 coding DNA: TGTGCCAGCAGCCAAGTCGGTCAGCCTACAGATACGCAGTATTTT. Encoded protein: CASSQVGQPTDTQYF.

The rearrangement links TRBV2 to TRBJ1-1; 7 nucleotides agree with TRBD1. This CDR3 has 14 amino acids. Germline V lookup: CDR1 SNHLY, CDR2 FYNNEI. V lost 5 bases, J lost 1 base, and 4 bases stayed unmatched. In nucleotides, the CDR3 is TGTGCCAGCAGTCGTGGGACAGAGAACACTGAAGCTTTCTTT. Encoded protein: CASSRGTENTEAFF.

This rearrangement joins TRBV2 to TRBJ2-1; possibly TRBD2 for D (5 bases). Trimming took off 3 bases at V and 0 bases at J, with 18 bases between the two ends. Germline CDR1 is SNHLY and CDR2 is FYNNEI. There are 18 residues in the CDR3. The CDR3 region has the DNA TGTGCCAGCAGTGACTTAGCGAACATACCTTACTCCTACAATGAGCAGTTCTTC. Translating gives CASSDLANIPYSYNEQFF.

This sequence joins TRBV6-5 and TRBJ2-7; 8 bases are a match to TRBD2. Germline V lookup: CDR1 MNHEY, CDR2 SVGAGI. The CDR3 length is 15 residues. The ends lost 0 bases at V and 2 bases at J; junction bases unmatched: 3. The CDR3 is CASSYSGRAPYEQYF. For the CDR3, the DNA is TGTGCCAGCAGTTACTCCGGGAGGGCCCCCTACGAGCAGTACTTC.

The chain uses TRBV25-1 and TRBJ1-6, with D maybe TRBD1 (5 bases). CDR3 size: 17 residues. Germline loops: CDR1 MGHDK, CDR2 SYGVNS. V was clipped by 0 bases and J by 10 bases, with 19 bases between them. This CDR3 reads CASSEYPGGTTSSPLHF. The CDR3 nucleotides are TGTGCCAGCAGTGAATACCCGGGGGGGACGACGAGCTCACCCCTCCACTTT.

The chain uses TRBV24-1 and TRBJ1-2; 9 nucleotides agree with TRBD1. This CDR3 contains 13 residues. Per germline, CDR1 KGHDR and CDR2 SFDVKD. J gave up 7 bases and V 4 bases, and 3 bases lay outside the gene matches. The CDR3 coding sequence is TGTGCCACCAGTGACCCGACAGGGGGTGGCTACACCTTC. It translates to CATSDPTGGGYTF.

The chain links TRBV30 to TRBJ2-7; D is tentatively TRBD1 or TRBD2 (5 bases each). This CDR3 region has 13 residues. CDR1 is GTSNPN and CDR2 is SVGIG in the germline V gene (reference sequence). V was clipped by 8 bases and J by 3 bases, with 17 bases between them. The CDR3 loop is CALGVRGLYEQYF. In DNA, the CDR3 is TGTGCCCTGGGAGTACGGGGCCTCTACGAGCAGTACTTC.

The chain's CDR3 is CASKEGALVGYTF. The DNA for the CDR3 is TGTGCCAGCAAGGAGGGGGCGCTCGTTGGCTACACCTTC. The chain is built from TRBV12-3 or TRBV12-4 and TRBJ1-2; 7 positions agree with TRBD1. The V segment lost 7 bases and the J segment 7 bases; nucleotides outside the gene matches: 9. The CDR3 runs 13 residues.

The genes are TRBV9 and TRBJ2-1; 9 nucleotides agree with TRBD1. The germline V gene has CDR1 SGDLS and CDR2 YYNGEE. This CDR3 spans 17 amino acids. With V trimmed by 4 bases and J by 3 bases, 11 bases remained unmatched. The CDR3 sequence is CASSPRPGTGNYNEQFF. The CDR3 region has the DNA TGTGCCAGCAGCCCTCGCCCCGGGACAGGGAACTACAATGAGCAGTTCTTC.

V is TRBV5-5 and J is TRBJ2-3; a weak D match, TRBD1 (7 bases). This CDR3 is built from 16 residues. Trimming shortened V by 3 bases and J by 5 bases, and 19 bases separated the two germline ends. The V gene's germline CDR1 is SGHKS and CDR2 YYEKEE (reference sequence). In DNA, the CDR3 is TGTGCCAGCAGCTGGGAGACAGGGAGGCGGGTAGATACGCAGTATTTT. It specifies CASSWETGRRVDTQYF.